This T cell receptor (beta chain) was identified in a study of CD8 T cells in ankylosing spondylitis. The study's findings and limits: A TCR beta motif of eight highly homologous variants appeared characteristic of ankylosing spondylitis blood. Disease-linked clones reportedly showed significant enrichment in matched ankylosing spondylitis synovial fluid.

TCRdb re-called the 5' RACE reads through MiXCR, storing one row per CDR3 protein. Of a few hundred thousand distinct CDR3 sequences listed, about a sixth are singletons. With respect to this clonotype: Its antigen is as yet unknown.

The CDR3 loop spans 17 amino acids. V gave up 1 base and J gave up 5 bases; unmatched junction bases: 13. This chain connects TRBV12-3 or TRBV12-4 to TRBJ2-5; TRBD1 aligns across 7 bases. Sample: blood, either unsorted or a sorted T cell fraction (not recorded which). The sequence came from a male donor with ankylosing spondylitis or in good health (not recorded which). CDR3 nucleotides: TGTGCCAGCAGTTTAGAGTCTAGGACAGGCTCAATCGAGACCCAGTACTTC. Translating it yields CASSLESRTGSIETQYF.